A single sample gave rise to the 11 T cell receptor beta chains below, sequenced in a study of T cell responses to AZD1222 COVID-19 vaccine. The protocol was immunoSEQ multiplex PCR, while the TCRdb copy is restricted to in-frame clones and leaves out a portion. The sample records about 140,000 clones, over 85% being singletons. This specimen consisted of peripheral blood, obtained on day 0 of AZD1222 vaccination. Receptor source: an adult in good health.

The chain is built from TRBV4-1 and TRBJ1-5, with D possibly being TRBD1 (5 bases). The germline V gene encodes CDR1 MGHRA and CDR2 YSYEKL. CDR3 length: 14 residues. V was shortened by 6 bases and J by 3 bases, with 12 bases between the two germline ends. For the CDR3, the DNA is TGCGCCAGCAGGCGGACATTTTCCAATCAGCCCCAGCATTTT. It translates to CASRRTFSNQPQHF.

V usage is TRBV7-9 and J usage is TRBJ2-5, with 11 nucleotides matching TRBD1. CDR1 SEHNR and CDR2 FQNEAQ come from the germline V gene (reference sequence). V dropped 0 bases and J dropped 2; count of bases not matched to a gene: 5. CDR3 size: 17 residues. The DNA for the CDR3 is TGTGCCAGCAGCTTAGCGTTTGGACAGGGGGCTCAAGAGACCCAGTACTTC. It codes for CASSLAFGQGAQETQYF. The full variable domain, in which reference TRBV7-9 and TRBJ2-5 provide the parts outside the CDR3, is DTGVSQNPRHKITKRGQNVTFRCDPISEHNRLYWYRQTLGQGPEFLTYFQNEAQLEKSRLLSDRFSAERPKGSFSTLEIQRTEQGDSAMYLCASSLAFGQGAQETQYFGPGTRLLVL.

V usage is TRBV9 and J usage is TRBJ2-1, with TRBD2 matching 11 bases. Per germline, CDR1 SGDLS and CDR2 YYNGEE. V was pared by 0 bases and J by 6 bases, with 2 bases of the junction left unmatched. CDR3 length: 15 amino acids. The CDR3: CASSVVAGGRNEQFF. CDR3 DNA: TGTGCCAGCAGCGTAGTAGCGGGAGGGCGCAATGAGCAGTTCTTC.

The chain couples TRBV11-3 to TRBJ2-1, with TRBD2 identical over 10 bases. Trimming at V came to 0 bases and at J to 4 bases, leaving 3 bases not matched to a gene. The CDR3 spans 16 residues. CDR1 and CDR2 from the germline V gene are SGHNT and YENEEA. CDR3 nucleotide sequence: TGTGCCAGCAGCTTAGACGGGACTAGCGTATACAATGAGCAGTTCTTC. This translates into CASSLDGTSVYNEQFF.

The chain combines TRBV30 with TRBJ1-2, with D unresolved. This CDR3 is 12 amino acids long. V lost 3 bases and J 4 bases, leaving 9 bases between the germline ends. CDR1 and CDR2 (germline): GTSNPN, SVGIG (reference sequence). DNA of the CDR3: TGTGCCTGGAGCGGGCTTCCCTATGGCTACACCTTC. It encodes CAWSGLPYGYTF.

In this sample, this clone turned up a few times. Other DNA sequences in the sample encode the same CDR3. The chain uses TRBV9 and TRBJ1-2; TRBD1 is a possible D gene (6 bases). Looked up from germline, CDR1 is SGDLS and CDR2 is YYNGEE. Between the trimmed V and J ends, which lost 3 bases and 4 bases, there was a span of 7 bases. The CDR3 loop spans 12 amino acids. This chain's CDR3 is CASSDRVYGYTF. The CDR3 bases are TGTGCCAGCAGCGACAGGGTCTATGGCTACACCTTC. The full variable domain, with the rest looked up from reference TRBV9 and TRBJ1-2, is DSGVTQTPKHLITATGQRVTLRCSPRSGDLSVYWYQQSLDQGLQFLIQYYNGEERAKGNILERFSAQQFPDLHSELNLSSLELGDSALYFCASSDRVYGYTFGSGTRLTVV.

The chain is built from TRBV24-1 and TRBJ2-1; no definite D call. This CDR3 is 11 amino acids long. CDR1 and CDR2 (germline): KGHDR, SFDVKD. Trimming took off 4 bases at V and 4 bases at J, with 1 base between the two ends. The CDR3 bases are TGTGCCACCAGTGAATACAATGAGCAGTTCTTC. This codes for CATSEYNEQFF.

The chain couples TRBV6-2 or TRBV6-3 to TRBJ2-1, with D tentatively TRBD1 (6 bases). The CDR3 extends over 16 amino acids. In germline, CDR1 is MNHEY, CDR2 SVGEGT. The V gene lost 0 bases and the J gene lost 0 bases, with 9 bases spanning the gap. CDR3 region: CASSYSIQGSYNEQFF. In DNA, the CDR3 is TGTGCCAGCAGTTACTCGATACAGGGCTCCTACAATGAGCAGTTCTTC.

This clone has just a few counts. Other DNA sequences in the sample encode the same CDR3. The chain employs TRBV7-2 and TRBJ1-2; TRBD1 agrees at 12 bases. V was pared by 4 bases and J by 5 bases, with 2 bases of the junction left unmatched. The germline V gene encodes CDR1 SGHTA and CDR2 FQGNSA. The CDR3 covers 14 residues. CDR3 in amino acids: CASSWGQGAYGYTF. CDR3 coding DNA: TGTGCCAGCAGCTGGGGACAGGGGGCTTATGGCTACACCTTC. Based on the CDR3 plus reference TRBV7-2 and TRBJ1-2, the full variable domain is GAGVSQSPSNKVTEKGKDVELRCDPISGHTALYWYRQSLGQGLEFLIYFQGNSAPDKSGLPSDRFSAERTGGSVSTLTIQRTQQEDSAVYLCASSWGQGAYGYTFGSGTRLTVV.

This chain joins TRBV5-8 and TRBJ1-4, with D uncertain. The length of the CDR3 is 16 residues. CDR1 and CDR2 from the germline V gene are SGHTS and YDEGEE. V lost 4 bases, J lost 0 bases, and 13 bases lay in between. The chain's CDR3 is CASSLNIIATNEKLFF. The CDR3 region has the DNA TGTGCCAGCAGCCTCAACATCATTGCAACTAATGAAAAACTGTTTTTT.

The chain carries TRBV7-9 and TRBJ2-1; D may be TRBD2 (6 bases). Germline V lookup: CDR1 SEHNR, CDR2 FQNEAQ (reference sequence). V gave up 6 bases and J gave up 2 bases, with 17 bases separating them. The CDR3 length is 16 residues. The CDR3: CASSRTPGLAYNEQFF. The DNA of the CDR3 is TGTGCCAGCAGTCGAACCCCGGGACTGGCCTACAATGAGCAGTTCTTC.